The sequence of this T cell receptor beta chain was determined in a study of T cells in Graves' hyperthyroidism and ophthalmopathy. Amplification targeted TCR beta CDR3 regions from RNA transcripts. The TCR CDR3 first-round RT-PCR relied on the HTBI primer set. A single record per CDR3 protein comes from TCRdb applying MiXCR to the multiplex PCR reads. This sample has around 490,000 distinct CDR3 sequences, with 20% found just once. In the ophthalmopathy cohort, Clinical Activity Score was at least 3, NOSPECS grade at least 4, and duration under 3 months. The study excluded patients with uncontrolled infection, other autoimmune disease, pregnancy or lactation. The TCR originated in a man aged 35 to 55 with Graves' ophthalmopathy. The sample consisted of blood.

In nucleotides, the CDR3 is TGTGCCAGTAGCCTCTGGGGCGGGGGGGCAGACGGGGAGCTGTTTTTT. Its protein is CASSLWGGGADGELFF. This chain uses TRBV19 with TRBJ2-2; the match to TRBD2 covers 9 bases. Germline lookup yields CDR1 LNHDA and CDR2 SQIVND (reference sequence). This CDR3 has 16 residues. Trimming at V came to 6 bases and at J to 7 bases, leaving 12 bases not matched to a gene.